This passage covers 10 T cell receptor beta chains from one sample sequenced in a study of cytomegalovirus exposure and HLA in healthy donors. Only in-frame clones appear in the TCRdb table, and some are missing; sequencing was by immunoSEQ multiplex PCR. There are 82,000 or so clones in the sample; around 95% occur only once, and more than 0.6% lies in the top ten. Source material: PBMCs. Source of these receptors: a woman between 18 and 29 years old in good health and CMV-seronegative.

In its sample, this clone was seen once. V is TRBV7-9 and J is TRBJ2-7; TRBD1 aligns across 7 bases. This CDR3 has 16 residues. Per germline, CDR1 SEHNR and CDR2 FQNEAQ (reference sequence). V was clipped by 5 bases and J by 2 bases; unmatched bases: 12. The CDR3 protein is CASSPRTGTNTYEQYF. CDR3 DNA: TGTGCCAGCAGCCCGAGGACAGGAACGAACACCTACGAGCAGTACTTC.

The rearrangement uses TRBV18 and TRBJ2-5; 7 positions match TRBD2. The V gene's germline CDR1 is KGHSH and CDR2 LQKENI. The V segment lost 2 bases and the J segment 5 bases; nucleotides outside the gene matches: 5. There are 14 residues in the CDR3. CDR3 coding DNA: TGTGCCAGCTCACCATCAGCGGGAACGGAGACCCAGTACTTC. It is translated as CASSPSAGTETQYF.

The chain carries TRBV5-1 and TRBJ2-5; 7 nucleotides line up with TRBD2. V shed 4 bases, J shed 7 bases, and the junction held 16 bases outside the gene matches. Germline values: CDR1 SGHRS, CDR2 YFSETQ. The CDR3 spans 16 residues. Here the CDR3 DNA reads TGCGCCAGCAGCCCTCGGGAGGCAGCCCTAATAGGGACCCAGTACTTC. Amino acid sequence: CASSPREAALIGTQYF.

The chain combines TRBV27 with TRBJ1-2; unclear D gene. Germline CDR1 reads MNHEY; CDR2 reads SMNVEV (reference sequence). Deletions cut 3 bases from V and 8 bases from J, with 13 bases between. This CDR3 is 13 amino acids long. The CDR3 bases are TGTGCCAGCAGTTTGACGGGATTTGTGGGCTACACCTTC. Residues: CASSLTGFVGYTF.

The V gene is TRBV29-1, the J gene TRBJ2-1; perhaps TRBD2 as D (6 bases). Trimming removed 4 bases at V and 0 bases at J, with 7 bases between. The CDR3 length is 13 residues. Germline CDR1 reads SQVTM; CDR2 reads ANQGSEA. The CDR3 DNA follows: TGCAGCGTTGCGGGGGTCTCCTACAATGAGCAGTTCTTC. Protein product: CSVAGVSYNEQFF.

This chain links TRBV15 with TRBJ2-7, with a tentative D call TRBD1 (6 bases). CDR1 and CDR2 from the germline V gene are LNHNV and YYDKDF (reference sequence). V was cut by 3 bases and J by 1 base, with 10 bases left in between. The CDR3 runs 14 residues. The CDR3 DNA follows: TGTGCCACCAGCAGTAACAGGGTATCCTACGAGCAGTACTTC. The encoded protein is CATSSNRVSYEQYF.

The chain carries TRBV6-5 and TRBJ2-1; 8 bases line up with TRBD1. The CDR3 extends over 13 amino acids. Germline loops: CDR1 MNHEY, CDR2 SVGAGI. The V and J ends lost 6 bases and 7 bases, in that order; junction bases with no gene match: 5. The chain's CDR3 is CASRRQGRNEQFF. DNA for the CDR3: TGTGCCAGCAGACGACAGGGGAGAAATGAGCAGTTCTTC.

The V and J genes are TRBV5-3 and TRBJ1-1, with TRBD1 as a possible D gene (5 bases). TRBV5-3 is marked as an open reading frame, function uncertain. The CDR3 has 17 residues. The V end was cut by 0 bases, the J end by 0 bases, with 15 bases between. The CDR3 reads CARSLAGRDFMNTEAFF. The CDR3 coding sequence is TGTGCCAGAAGCTTGGCGGGCAGGGATTTCATGAACACTGAAGCTTTCTTT.

The chain couples TRBV2 to TRBJ2-5; 8 positions agree with TRBD2. Germline V gene data show CDR1 as SNHLY and CDR2 as FYNNEI. The ends lost 6 bases at V and 1 base at J; junction bases unmatched: 4. The CDR3 is 14 residues long. CDR3 protein: CASRVLAAQETQYF. DNA for the CDR3: TGTGCCAGCAGGGTACTAGCGGCCCAAGAGACCCAGTACTTC.

This rearrangement joins TRBV5-1 to TRBJ2-7; TRBD1 is a possible D gene (7 bases). The length of the CDR3 is 15 residues. Germline V lookup: CDR1 SGHRS, CDR2 YFSETQ. V shed 1 base and J shed 3 bases, with 14 bases lying between them. CDR3 sequence reads: CASSLTAGGFYEQYF. CDR3 coding DNA: TGCGCCAGCAGCTTGACGGCAGGGGGGTTCTACGAGCAGTACTTC.